The 13 T cell receptor beta chains presented below share a single source sample, sequenced in a study of T cell responses to AZD1222 COVID-19 vaccine. Generated by immunoSEQ multiplex PCR, the TCRdb table keeps only in-frame clones and is missing some. The table records 150,000 to 200,000 clones, more than 70% of them present only once. The sequencing here drew on peripheral blood, taken 28 days after the second AZD1222 dose. The receptors here all came from an adult who received the AZD1222 COVID-19 vaccine.

The chain employs TRBV7-9 and TRBJ2-7, with D perhaps TRBD1 (6 bases). Per germline, CDR1 SEHNR and CDR2 FQNEAQ (reference sequence). This CDR3 has 15 residues. Between the trimmed V and J ends, which lost 1 base and 2 bases, there was a span of 12 bases. The CDR3 spells CASSLGTQGPYEQYF. The CDR3 nucleotides read TGTGCCAGCAGCTTAGGCACACAGGGCCCCTACGAGCAGTACTTC.

The chain carries TRBV18 and TRBJ1-2; no reliable D call. Germline CDR1 is KGHSH and CDR2 is LQKENI. Trimming left V 6 bases short and J 6 bases short, with 14 bases between. CDR3 length equals 13 residues. The CDR3 region is CASSTYLRDGYTF. For the CDR3, the DNA is TGTGCCAGCTCCACCTATTTGAGGGATGGCTACACCTTC.

The rearrangement links TRBV18 to TRBJ2-2; weak D call: TRBD2 (7 bases). The ends were cut back, 3 bases at V and 2 bases at J, with 10 bases in the middle. The CDR3 extends over 15 amino acids. CDR1 is KGHSH, CDR2 LQKENI, per germline. This CDR3 is CASSPGGANTGELFF. In nucleotides, the CDR3 is TGTGCCAGCTCACCTGGGGGGGCCAACACCGGGGAGCTGTTTTTT.

The V call is TRBV7-2, the J call TRBJ1-5; D not resolved. V was cut by 1 base and J by 0 bases, with 7 bases left in between. CDR3 size: 15 residues. Germline V lookup: CDR1 SGHTA, CDR2 FQGNSA. The CDR3: CASSLGSNSNQPQHF. Written as DNA, the CDR3 is TGTGCCAGCAGCTTAGGGTCAAATAGCAATCAGCCCCAGCATTTT.

J is TRBJ1-2 and V is TRBV5-1; 7 bases line up with TRBD1. The V gene end was trimmed by 3 bases and the J gene end by 6 bases; junction bases not matched to a gene: 20. CDR1 SGHRS and CDR2 YFSETQ come from the germline V gene. This CDR3 is 18 amino acids long. This chain's CDR3 is CASSSSRPSTGWSDGYTF. CDR3 in DNA: TGCGCCAGCAGCTCTTCACGCCCCTCGACAGGGTGGTCCGATGGCTACACCTTC. Complete variable domain (other parts from reference TRBV5-1 and TRBJ1-2): KAGVTQTPRYLIKTRGQQVTLSCSPISGHRSVSWYQQTPGQGLQFLFEYFSETQRNKGNFPGRFSGRQFSNSRSEMNVSTLELGDSALYLCASSSSRPSTGWSDGYTFGSGTRLTVV.

The rearrangement joins TRBV11-1 to TRBJ2-4; D is perhaps TRBD1 (6 bases). The length of the CDR3 is 14 residues. Trimming shortened V by 1 base and J by 4 bases, and 8 bases separated the two germline ends. Germline V lookup: CDR1 SGHAT, CDR2 FQDESV (reference sequence). CDR3 in amino acids: CASSLEGHKNIQYF. The DNA for the CDR3 is TGTGCCAGCAGCTTAGAGGGACATAAAAACATTCAGTACTTC.

The chain links TRBV30 to TRBJ2-5; D is unclear. Trimming removed 2 bases from V and 2 bases from J, with 9 bases in between. Germline V gene sequence: CDR1 GTSNPN, CDR2 SVGIG (reference sequence). This CDR3 has 13 amino acids. CDR3 amino acids: CAWSRLLQETQYF. In nucleotides, the CDR3 is TGTGCCTGGAGTAGATTGTTACAAGAGACCCAGTACTTC. Full variable domain (rest looked up from reference TRBV30 and TRBJ2-5): SQTIHQWPATLVQPVGSPLSLECTVEGTSNPNLYWYRQAAGRGLQLLFYSVGIGQISSEVPQNLSASRPQDRQFILSSKKLLLSDSGFYLCAWSRLLQETQYFGPGTRLLVL.

The genes are TRBV6-6 and TRBJ1-1; a possible D gene is TRBD1 (5 bases). V was trimmed by 2 bases and J by 4 bases, leaving 14 bases between them. In germline, CDR1 is MNHNY, CDR2 SVGAGI (reference sequence). This CDR3 has 15 amino acids. Here the CDR3 DNA reads TGTGCCAGCAGTTACGAGGGAGGGGTGAGCACTGAAGCTTTCTTT. Residues: CASSYEGGVSTEAFF.

This chain joins TRBV4-1 and TRBJ2-1, with 10 bases identical to TRBD2. Germline values: CDR1 MGHRA, CDR2 YSYEKL. CDR3 length: 18 residues. V lost 0 bases to trimming and J lost 8 bases; unmatched junction nucleotides: 13. The CDR3 protein is CASSQERASGSFKHEQFF. For the CDR3, the DNA is TGCGCCAGCAGCCAAGAGAGGGCTAGCGGGAGCTTCAAACATGAGCAGTTCTTC.

The chain carries TRBV4-1 and TRBJ2-7, with D unclear. Between the trimmed V and J ends, which lost 5 bases and 0 bases, there was a span of 8 bases. This CDR3 region has 13 residues. Germline V CDR1 and CDR2: MGHRA, YSYEKL. The CDR3 DNA sequence: TGCGCCAGCAGCTTCTCCCCCTCCTACGAGCAGTACTTC. Translating it yields CASSFSPSYEQYF.

J is TRBJ2-7 and V is TRBV18, with a possible D match to TRBD2 (6 bases). V was pared by 8 bases and J by 3 bases, with 23 bases between. CDR1 is KGHSH, CDR2 LQKENI, per germline. CDR3 size: 16 residues. The DNA of the CDR3 is TGTGCCAGCAGCTCACCACGGGGAGGAACTCACTACGAGCAGTACTTC. This gives the protein CASSSPRGGTHYEQYF.

The chain is built from TRBV7-3 and TRBJ2-4, with D perhaps given as TRBD1 or TRBD2 (5 bases each). From germline, CDR1 is SGHTA and CDR2 FQGTGA. The V end was cut by 3 bases, the J end by 5 bases, with 14 bases between. There are 15 residues in the CDR3. The CDR3 loop reads CASSFRAGAENIQYF. In DNA form, the CDR3 reads TGTGCCAGCAGCTTTAGGGCCGGGGCTGAAAACATTCAGTACTTC.

As for this clone: Other DNA sequences of this sample code for an identical CDR3. This chain connects TRBV19 to TRBJ1-3; tentatively, D is TRBD1 (5 bases). Germline V CDR1 and CDR2: LNHDA, SQIVND (reference sequence). Between the trimmed V and J ends, which lost 8 bases and 7 bases, there was a span of 6 bases. This CDR3 region has 10 residues. The CDR3 region has the DNA TGTGCCAGTTCAGGGAACACCATATATTTT. Its protein is CASSGNTIYF.